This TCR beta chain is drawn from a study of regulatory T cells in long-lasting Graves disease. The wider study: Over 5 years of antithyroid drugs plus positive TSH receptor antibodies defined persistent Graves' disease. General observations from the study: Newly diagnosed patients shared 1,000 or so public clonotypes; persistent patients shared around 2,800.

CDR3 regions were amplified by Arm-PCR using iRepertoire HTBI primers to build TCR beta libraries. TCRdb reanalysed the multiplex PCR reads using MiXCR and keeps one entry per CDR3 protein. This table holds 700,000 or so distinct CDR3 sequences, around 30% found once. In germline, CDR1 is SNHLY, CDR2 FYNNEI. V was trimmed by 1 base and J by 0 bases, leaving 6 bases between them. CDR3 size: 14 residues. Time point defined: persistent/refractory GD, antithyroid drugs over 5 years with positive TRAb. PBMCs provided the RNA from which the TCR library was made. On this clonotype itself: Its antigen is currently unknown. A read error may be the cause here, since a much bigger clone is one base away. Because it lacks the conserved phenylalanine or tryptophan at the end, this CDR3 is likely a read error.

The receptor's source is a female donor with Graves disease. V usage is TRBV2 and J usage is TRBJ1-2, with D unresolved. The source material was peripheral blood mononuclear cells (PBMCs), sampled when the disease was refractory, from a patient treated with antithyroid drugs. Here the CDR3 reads CASSEGTPNYGYTS. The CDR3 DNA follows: TGTGCCAGCAGTGAAGGGACGCCTAACTATGGCTACACCTCC.